This TCR beta chain emerged from a study of T-cell memory formation after mild COVID-19. General study results and limits: Pre-infection memory already had some responding clones, implying cross-reactive memory joined.

TCRdb re-analysed the 5' RACE reads in MiXCR, keeping a single row per CDR3 protein. The table shows 350,000 to 450,000 distinct CDR3 sequences, with roughly a quarter occurring only once. The CDR3 contains 15 residues. CDR1 is LGHNA, CDR2 YSLEER, per germline. V was clipped by 4 bases and J by 8 bases; unmatched bases: 7. This clonotype was counted once. Its antigen is not known. This chain joins TRBV4-3 and TRBJ1-4, with 10 bases aligning to TRBD1. The sequenced material came from PBMCs or a T cell subset sorted from them (not recorded which). The origin of this receptor is an adult woman who had mild COVID-19 (a few samples of this study predate the infection). Cell type and time point are not known. The DNA of the CDR3 is TGCGCCAGCAGCCCTGCTGACAGGGGGCGAGAAAAACTGTTTTTT. It codes for CASSPADRGREKLFF.